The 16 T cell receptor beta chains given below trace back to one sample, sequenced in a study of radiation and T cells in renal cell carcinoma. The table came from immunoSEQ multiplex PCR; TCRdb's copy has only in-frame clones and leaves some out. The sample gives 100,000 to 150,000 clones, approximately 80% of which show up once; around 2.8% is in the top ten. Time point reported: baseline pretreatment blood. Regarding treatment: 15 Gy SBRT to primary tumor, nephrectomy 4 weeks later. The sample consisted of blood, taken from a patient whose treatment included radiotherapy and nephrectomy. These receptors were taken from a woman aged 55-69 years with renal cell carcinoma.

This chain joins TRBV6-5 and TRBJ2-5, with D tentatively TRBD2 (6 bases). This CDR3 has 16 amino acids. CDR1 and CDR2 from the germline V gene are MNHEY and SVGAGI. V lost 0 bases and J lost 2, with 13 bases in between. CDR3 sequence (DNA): TGTGCCAGCAGTTACTCCCGTCGGGGGTCTCAAGAGACCCAGTACTTC. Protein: CASSYSRRGSQETQYF.

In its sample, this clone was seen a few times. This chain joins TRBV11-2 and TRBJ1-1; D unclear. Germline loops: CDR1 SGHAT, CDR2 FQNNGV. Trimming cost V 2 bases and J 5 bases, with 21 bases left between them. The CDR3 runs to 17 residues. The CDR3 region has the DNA TGTGCCAGCAGCTTAAGAGAGGTCGGGCTAGGCGGAACTGAAGCTTTCTTT. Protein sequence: CASSLREVGLGGTEAFF.

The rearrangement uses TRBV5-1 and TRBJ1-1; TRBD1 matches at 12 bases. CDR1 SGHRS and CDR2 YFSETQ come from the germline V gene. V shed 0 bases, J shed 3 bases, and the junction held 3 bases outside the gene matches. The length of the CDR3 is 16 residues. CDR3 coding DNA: TGCGCCAGCAGCTTGGCGGGGACAGGGGGCGACACTGAAGCTTTCTTT. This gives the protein CASSLAGTGGDTEAFF.

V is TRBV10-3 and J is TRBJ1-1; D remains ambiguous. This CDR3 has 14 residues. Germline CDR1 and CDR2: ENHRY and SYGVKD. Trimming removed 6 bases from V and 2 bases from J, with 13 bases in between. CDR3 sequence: CAIRHLGANTEAFF. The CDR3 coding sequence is TGTGCCATCAGGCACTTAGGCGCAAACACTGAAGCTTTCTTT.

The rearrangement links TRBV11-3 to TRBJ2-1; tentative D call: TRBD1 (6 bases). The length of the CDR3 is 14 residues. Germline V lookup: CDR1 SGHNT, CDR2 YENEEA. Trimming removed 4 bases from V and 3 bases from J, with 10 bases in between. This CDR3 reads CASSYREGYNEQFF. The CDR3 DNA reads TGTGCCAGCAGCTACAGGGAAGGCTACAATGAGCAGTTCTTC.

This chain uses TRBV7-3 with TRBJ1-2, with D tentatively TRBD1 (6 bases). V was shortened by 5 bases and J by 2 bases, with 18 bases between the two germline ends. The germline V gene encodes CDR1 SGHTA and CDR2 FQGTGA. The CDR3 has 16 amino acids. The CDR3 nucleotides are TGTGCCAGCAGCGCGGCCTCAGGGGAGGGCAACTATGGCTACACCTTC. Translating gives CASSAASGEGNYGYTF.

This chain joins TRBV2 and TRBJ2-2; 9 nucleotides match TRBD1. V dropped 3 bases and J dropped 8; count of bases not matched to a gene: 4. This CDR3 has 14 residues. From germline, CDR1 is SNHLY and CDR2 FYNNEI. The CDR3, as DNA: TGTGCCAGCAGTGACCTCGGGACAGGGGGGGAGCTGTTTTTT. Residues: CASSDLGTGGELFF.

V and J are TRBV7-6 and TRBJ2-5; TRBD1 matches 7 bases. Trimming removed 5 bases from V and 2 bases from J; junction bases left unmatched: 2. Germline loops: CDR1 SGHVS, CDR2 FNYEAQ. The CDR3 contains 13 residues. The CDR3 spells CASSPGQQETQYF. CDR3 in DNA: TGTGCCAGCAGCCCGGGACAGCAAGAGACCCAGTACTTC.

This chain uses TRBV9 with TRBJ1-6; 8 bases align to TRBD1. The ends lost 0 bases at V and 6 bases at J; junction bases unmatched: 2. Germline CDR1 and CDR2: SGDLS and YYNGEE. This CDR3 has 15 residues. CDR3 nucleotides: TGTGCCAGCAGCGTAGCTACAGGGGGTAATTCACCCCTCCACTTT. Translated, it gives CASSVATGGNSPLHF.

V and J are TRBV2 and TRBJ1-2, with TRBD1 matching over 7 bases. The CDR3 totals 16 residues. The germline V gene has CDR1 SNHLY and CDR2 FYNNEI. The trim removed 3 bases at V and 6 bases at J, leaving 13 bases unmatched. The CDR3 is CASSEGGYRGFDGYTF. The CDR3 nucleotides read TGTGCCAGCAGTGAGGGGGGCTACAGGGGTTTCGATGGCTACACCTTC.

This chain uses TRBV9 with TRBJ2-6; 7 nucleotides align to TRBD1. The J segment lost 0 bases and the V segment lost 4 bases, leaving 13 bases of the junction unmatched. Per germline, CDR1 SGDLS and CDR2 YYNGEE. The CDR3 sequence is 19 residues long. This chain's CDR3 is CASSSRGQSLYSGANVLTF. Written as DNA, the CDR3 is TGTGCCAGCAGCTCCCGGGGACAGTCCCTATACTCTGGGGCCAACGTCCTGACTTTC. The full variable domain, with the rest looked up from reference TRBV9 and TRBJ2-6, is DSGVTQTPKHLITATGQRVTLRCSPRSGDLSVYWYQQSLDQGLQFLIQYYNGEERAKGNILERFSAQQFPDLHSELNLSSLELGDSALYFCASSSRGQSLYSGANVLTFGAGSRLTVL.

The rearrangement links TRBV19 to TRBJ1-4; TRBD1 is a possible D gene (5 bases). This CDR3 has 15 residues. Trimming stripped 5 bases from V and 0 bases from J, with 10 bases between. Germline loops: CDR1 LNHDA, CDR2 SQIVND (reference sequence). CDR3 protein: CASSPQVSTNEKLFF. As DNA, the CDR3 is TGTGCCAGTAGTCCACAGGTCTCAACTAATGAAAAACTGTTTTTT.

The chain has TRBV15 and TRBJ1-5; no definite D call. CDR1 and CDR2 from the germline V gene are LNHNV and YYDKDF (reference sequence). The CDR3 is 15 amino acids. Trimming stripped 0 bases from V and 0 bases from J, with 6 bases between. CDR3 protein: CATSRDKGSNQPQHF. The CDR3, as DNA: TGTGCCACCAGCAGAGATAAGGGTAGCAATCAGCCCCAGCATTTT.

For the CDR3, the DNA is TGTGCCAGCAATCATGAAAACTATGGCTACACCTTC. Its translation: CASNHENYGYTF. The chain couples TRBV6-6 to TRBJ1-2; D remains unclear. The CDR3 totals 12 residues. Germline CDR1 and CDR2: MNHNY and SVGAGI (reference sequence). Trimming took off 7 bases at V and 2 bases at J, with 8 bases between the two ends.

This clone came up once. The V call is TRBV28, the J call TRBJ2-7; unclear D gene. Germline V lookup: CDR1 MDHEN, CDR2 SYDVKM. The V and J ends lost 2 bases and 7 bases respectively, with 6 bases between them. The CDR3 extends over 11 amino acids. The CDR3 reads CASSLNREQYF. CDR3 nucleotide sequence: TGTGCCAGCAGTTTAAATCGAGAGCAGTACTTC.

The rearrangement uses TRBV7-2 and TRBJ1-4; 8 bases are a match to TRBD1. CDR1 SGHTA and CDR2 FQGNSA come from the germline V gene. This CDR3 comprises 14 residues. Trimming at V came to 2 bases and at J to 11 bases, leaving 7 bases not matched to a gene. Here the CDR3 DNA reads TGTGCCAGCAGCTTATTACAGGGGGTGGACAAACTGTTTTTT. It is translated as CASSLLQGVDKLFF.